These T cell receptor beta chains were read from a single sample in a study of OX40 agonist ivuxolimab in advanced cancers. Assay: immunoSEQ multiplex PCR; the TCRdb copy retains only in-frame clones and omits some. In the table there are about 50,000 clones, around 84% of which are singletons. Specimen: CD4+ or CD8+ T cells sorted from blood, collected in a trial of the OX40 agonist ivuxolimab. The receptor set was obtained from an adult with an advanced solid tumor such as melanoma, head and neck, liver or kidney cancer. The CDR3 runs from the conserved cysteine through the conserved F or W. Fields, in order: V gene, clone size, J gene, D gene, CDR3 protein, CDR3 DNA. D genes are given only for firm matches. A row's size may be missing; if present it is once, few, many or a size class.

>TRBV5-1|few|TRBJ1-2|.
CASLGGNGYTF
TGCGCCAGCCTGGGGGGTAATGGCTACACCTTC
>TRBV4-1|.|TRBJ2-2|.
CASSLAGGELFF
TGCGCCAGCAGCCTCGCCGGGGGGGAGCTGTTTTTT
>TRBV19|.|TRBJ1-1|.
CASSIQGNTEAFF
TGTGCCAGTAGTATACAGGGGAACACTGAAGCTTTCTTT
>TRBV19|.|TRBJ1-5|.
CASSRGRWPQHF
TGTGCCAGTAGTCGGGGTCGGTGGCCCCAGCATTTT
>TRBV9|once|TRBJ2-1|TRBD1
CASSPPGQIFNEQFF
TGTGCCAGCAGCCCACCGGGACAGATATTCAATGAGCAGTTCTTC
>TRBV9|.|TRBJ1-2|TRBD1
CASSVSQGAHGYTF
TGTGCCAGCAGCGTGTCCCAGGGGGCTCATGGCTACACCTTC
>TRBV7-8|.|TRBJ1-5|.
CASSFGNQPQHF
TGTGCCAGCAGCTTTGGGAATCAGCCCCAGCATTTT
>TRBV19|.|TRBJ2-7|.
CASNAGVAYEQYF
TGTGCCAGCAACGCCGGTGTGGCCTACGAGCAGTACTTC
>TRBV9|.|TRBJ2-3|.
CASSVGGLSTDTQYF
TGTGCCAGCAGCGTAGGGGGGCTCTCCACAGATACGCAGTATTTT
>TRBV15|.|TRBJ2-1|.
CATSTEMDNEQFF
TGTGCCACCAGCACGGAGATGGACAATGAGCAGTTCTTC
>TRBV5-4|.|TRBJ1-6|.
CASSVDRSPLHF
TGTGCCAGCAGCGTCGACAGGTCACCCCTCCACTTT
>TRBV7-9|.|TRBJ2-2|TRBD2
CARSLAGDNTGELFF
TGTGCCAGAAGCTTAGCGGGAGATAACACCGGGGAGCTGTTTTTT
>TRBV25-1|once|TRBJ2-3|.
CASRLDTQYF
TGTGCCAGCAGGCTGGATACGCAGTATTTT
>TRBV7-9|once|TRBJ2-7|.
CASSPEGFSYEQYF
TGTGCCAGCAGCCCGGAGGGATTTTCCTACGAGCAGTACTTC
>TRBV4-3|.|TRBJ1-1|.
CASRAKERLGFEAFF
TGCGCCAGCAGAGCCAAGGAAAGGTTGGGTTTTGAAGCTTTCTTT
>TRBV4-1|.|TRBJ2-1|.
CASSQYNEQFF
TGCGCCAGCAGCCAGTACAATGAGCAGTTCTTC
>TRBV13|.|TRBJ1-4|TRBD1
CASSLGRGHEKLFF
TGTGCCAGCAGCTTAGGTAGGGGGCATGAAAAACTGTTTTTT
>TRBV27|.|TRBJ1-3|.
CASSRTRSGNTIYF
TGTGCCAGCAGCCGGACCCGAAGTGGAAACACCATATATTTT
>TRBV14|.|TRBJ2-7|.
CASSQAGGTFAEQYF
TGTGCCAGCAGCCAAGCGGGGGGCACATTCGCCGAGCAGTACTTC
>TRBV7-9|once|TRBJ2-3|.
CASTGTGYTDTQYF
TGTGCCAGCACCGGGACGGGTTACACAGATACGCAGTATTTT
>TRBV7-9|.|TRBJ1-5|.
CASSTGPAQPQHF
TGTGCCAGCAGTACAGGACCGGCTCAGCCCCAGCATTTT